The rows below give T cell receptor beta chains drawn from one sample of a study of T cell repertoires in cytomegalovirus infection. In TCRdb, the reads were re-called with MiXCR into one record per CDR3 protein. Of some 150,000 distinct CDR3 sequences listed, roughly 6.5% were seen once; the top ten hold about 20%. Specimen: PBMCs. The receptors were gathered from a human donor in good health (CMV status not recorded). Some clones in this sample may be carry-over from other donors' samples. The CDR3 runs from the conserved cysteine through the conserved F or W. D genes are given only for firm matches. Some rows mark clone size as missing; the rest say once, few, many or name a class of expanded clone.

CDR3 DNA	CDR3 protein	V gene	D gene	clone size	J gene
TGTGCCAGCAGCGGAGGCCTCAGGAGTAGCTCCTACGAGCAGTACTTC	CASSGGLRSSSYEQYF	TRBV7-3	.	.	TRBJ2-7
TGCAGTGCTGATCGGCATGTGGGCGTGGGCAATCAGCCCCAGCATTTT	CSADRHVGVGNQPQHF	TRBV20-1	.	few	TRBJ1-5
TGTGCCAGCACTCTATCGCCTTCGAACACTGAAGCTTTCTTT	CASTLSPSNTEAFF	TRBV6-2/TRBV6-3	.	few	TRBJ1-1
TGTGCCAGCAGTTATTCGTGGGACGACACCATATATTTT	CASSYSWDDTIYF	TRBV6-8	.	few	TRBJ1-3
TGCAGCTTCCTGGGAATCGGGACCTACGAGCAGTACTTC	CSFLGIGTYEQYF	TRBV29-1	.	.	TRBJ2-7
TGTGCCATCAGCCAAGACAACAGCAATCAGCCCCAGCATTTT	CAISQDNSNQPQHF	TRBV10-3	.	many	TRBJ1-5
TGTGCTAGTGGTTTGGTCCAGGGAAGTCCAGATACGCAGTATTTT	CASGLVQGSPDTQYF	TRBV12-5	.	many	TRBJ2-3
TGTGCCAGTAGTATCCCACTGGGGGGGGGCAGTGAGCAGTTCTTC	CASSIPLGGGSEQFF	TRBV19	.	many	TRBJ2-1
TGTGCCAGCGGACCGGACAGGGGTTTTCCCTACGAGCAGTACTTC	CASGPDRGFPYEQYF	TRBV28	TRBD1	few	TRBJ2-7
TGTGCCAGCATCAGTGCTCGGCGGGCGAACACCGGGGAGCTGTTTTTT	CASISARRANTGELFF	TRBV7-2	.	many	TRBJ2-2
TGTGCCAGCAGCCAAGATGGCCTAGGGGGCTACACCTTC	CASSQDGLGGYTF	TRBV14	.	few	TRBJ1-2
TGTGCCAGCAGTTCCTTGCGGACAGATACGCAGTATTTT	CASSSLRTDTQYF	TRBV6-1	.	many	TRBJ2-3
TGTGCCAGCAGCTCTCAGGGGGCATCTAATGAAAAACTGTTTTTT	CASSSQGASNEKLFF	TRBV28	TRBD1	many	TRBJ1-4
TGTGCCAGTAAAGGGGTCATGAACACTGAAGCTTTCTTT	CASKGVMNTEAFF	TRBV19	.	many	TRBJ1-1
TGTGCCAGCAGTCTTCGCGGGGGGTACAATGAGCAGTTCTTC	CASSLRGGYNEQFF	TRBV6-2/TRBV6-3	TRBD2	many	TRBJ2-1
TGTGCCAGCTCACCAAAGGGGCTGGGAGAGACCCAGTACTTC	CASSPKGLGETQYF	TRBV18	.	few	TRBJ2-5
TGTGCCAGCAGAACCCACAGCTCCTACGAGCAGTACTTC	CASRTHSSYEQYF	TRBV12-3/TRBV12-4	.	once	TRBJ2-7
TGCAGTGCTAGTTTGGGGGTCCAATATGGCTACACCTTC	CSASLGVQYGYTF	TRBV20-1	.	many	TRBJ1-2
TGTGCCAGCAGTGAGTGGGCGGGACAGCCCCAGCATTTT	CASSEWAGQPQHF	TRBV2	.	.	TRBJ1-5
TGTGCCAGCAGCTCGAAACAGGGACCGACCGGGGAGCTGTTTTTT	CASSSKQGPTGELFF	TRBV7-8	.	medium-sized	TRBJ2-2
TGCAGCGTTGACCAACCCGATGACCACGAGCAGTACTTC	CSVDQPDDHEQYF	TRBV29-1	.	few	TRBJ2-7
TGTGCCAGCAGCTCCGGAGGCGGGAAGAATCAGCCCCAGCATTTT	CASSSGGGKNQPQHF	TRBV28	.	many	TRBJ1-5
TGTGCCAGCAGTTCCCTCCCCCCGGATGGAAATCAGCCCCAGCATTTT	CASSSLPPDGNQPQHF	TRBV27	.	many	TRBJ1-5
TGTGCCAGCAGTCCCGGACCGAACAATCAGCCCCAGCATTTT	CASSPGPNNQPQHF	TRBV6-5	.	.	TRBJ1-5
TGCAGCGTACGGACAGGGGGGGATTCACCCCTCCACTTT	CSVRTGGDSPLHF	TRBV29-1	TRBD1	many	TRBJ1-6
TGCGCCAGCAGCTCCCAGGGGGTCACTGAAGCTTTCTTT	CASSSQGVTEAFF	TRBV5-1	TRBD1	.	TRBJ1-1
TGTGCCAGCAGCTACAGCGGACAGGGAAGTGAAGGAGGCTACACCTTC	CASSYSGQGSEGGYTF	TRBV7-8	TRBD1	many	TRBJ1-2
TGTGCCTGGAGTTTCCAGAACACTGAAGCTTTCTTT	CAWSFQNTEAFF	TRBV30	.	.	TRBJ1-1
TGTGCCAGCAGCACCCAGCCGGGCAACAATGAGCAGTTCTTC	CASSTQPGNNEQFF	TRBV11-1	.	many	TRBJ2-1
TGTGCCAGCAGCTTAGCGAGAGGCCCCCAAGAGACCCAGTACTTC	CASSLARGPQETQYF	TRBV7-8	.	many	TRBJ2-5
TGTGCCAGCAGCTTTCGGGGGGGCGGGCGGGAGACCCAGTACTTC	CASSFRGGGRETQYF	TRBV7-2	TRBD2	many	TRBJ2-5
TGCGCCAGCAGCCCGGCAACGGTGAACACTGAAGCTTTCTTT	CASSPATVNTEAFF	TRBV5-1	.	few	TRBJ1-1
TGCAGCGTAACTGCGGACAGGGGGATTATCGGGGAGCTGTTTTTT	CSVTADRGIIGELFF	TRBV29-1	TRBD1	few	TRBJ2-2
TGTGCCAGCAGTGCCGGCCGGTCGACCTCCTACGAGCAGTACTTC	CASSAGRSTSYEQYF	TRBV2	.	.	TRBJ2-7